The 8 T cell receptor beta chains given below trace back to one sample, sequenced in a study of human T cells and chemical hapten exposure. A single record per CDR3 protein comes from TCRdb applying MiXCR to the RACE reads. The sample lists a few hundred thousand distinct CDR3 sequences, 5% to 6.5% occurring once. This sample's time point: pre-sensitization, week 0. The treatment denotes: therapeutic diphenylcyclopropenone sensitization with weekly scalp DPC. The sequencing here drew on whole blood, taken in connection with sensitization to the hapten diphenylcyclopropenone (DPC). These receptors all come from a woman between 18 and 29 years old with alopecia areata. Some clones in this sample may be carry-over from other donors' samples.

The chain couples TRBV6-2 or TRBV6-3 to TRBJ1-2; D gene uncertain. The length of the CDR3 is 12 residues. V was shortened by 6 bases and J by 3 bases, with 8 bases between the two germline ends. Per germline, CDR1 MNHEY and CDR2 SVGEGT. CDR3 amino acids: CASSGYHYGYTF. The CDR3 bases are TGTGCCAGCAGCGGTTACCACTATGGCTACACCTTC.

The genes are TRBV12-3 or TRBV12-4 and TRBJ2-5, with D possibly being TRBD1 or TRBD2 (5 bases each). The CDR3 is made up of 13 amino acids. Trimming took 5 bases from V and 4 from J, leaving 11 bases between them. The CDR3 region has the DNA TGTGCCAGCAGTCCCGGGACGGCAGAGACCCAGTACTTC. Its protein product is CASSPGTAETQYF.

This clonotype was found a few times. V and J are TRBV10-3 and TRBJ1-4; a weak D match, TRBD1 (5 bases). V was shortened by 4 bases and J by 8 bases, with 23 bases between the two germline ends. In germline, CDR1 is ENHRY, CDR2 SYGVKD. The CDR3 spans 17 residues. CDR3 amino acids: CAISAGTEGVLKEKLFF. The CDR3 nucleotides read TGTGCCATCAGTGCGGGGACGGAAGGTGTCCTTAAGGAAAAACTGTTTTTT.

This clonotype showed up many times. This chain links TRBV20-1 with TRBJ1-6; TRBD1 matches at 10 bases. Germline values: CDR1 DFQATT, CDR2 SNEGSKA (reference sequence). This CDR3 is 14 amino acids long. Germline trimming cut 0 bases from V and 9 bases from J; bases unmatched to any gene: 2. Here the CDR3 reads CSARDGTGASPLHF. CDR3 coding DNA: TGCAGTGCTAGAGATGGGACAGGGGCTTCACCCCTCCACTTT.

This clonotype has ten or more counts. This rearrangement joins TRBV20-1 to TRBJ1-3; TRBD1 matches 8 bases. Germline values: CDR1 DFQATT, CDR2 SNEGSKA (reference sequence). The V and J ends lost 1 base and 0 bases, in that order; junction bases with no gene match: 2. CDR3 length: 15 amino acids. This CDR3 is CSARAGTGSGNTIYF. The CDR3 DNA follows: TGCAGTGCTAGAGCCGGGACAGGCTCTGGAAACACCATATATTTT.

This clonotype was picked up a small number of times. The gene calls are TRBV5-1 and TRBJ1-1; weak D call: TRBD1 (6 bases). The CDR3 spans 16 residues. V gave up 0 bases and J gave up 0 bases, with 12 bases separating them. Germline CDR1 reads SGHRS; CDR2 reads YFSETQ. CDR3 sequence (DNA): TGCGCCAGCAGCTTGGACAGGGTAAGGCTGAACACTGAAGCTTTCTTT. Its translation: CASSLDRVRLNTEAFF.

A remark on this clonotype: A much larger clone lies a single base off, so this may be a read error. This chain uses TRBV5-1 with TRBJ2-3, with TRBD2 matching 9 bases. The germline CDR1 and CDR2 sequences are SGHRS and YFSETQ. The CDR3 has 15 residues. CDR3 sequence (DNA): TGCGCCAGCAGCTTGTCCGGGACTAGCATAGATTCGCAGTATTTT. Translation gives CASSLSGTSIDSQYF.

This clonotype came up many times. The junction departs from germline at one end; a sequencing error may be responsible. This chain connects TRBV5-1 to TRBJ2-3; D gene uncertain. The CDR3 runs to 12 residues. Germline-derived CDR1 and CDR2 are SGHRS and YFSETQ. CDR3 amino acids: CASSLEADTQYF. The CDR3 bases are TGTGCCAGCAGCTTAGAGGCAGATACGCAGTATTTT. Based on the CDR3 plus reference TRBV5-1 and TRBJ2-3, the full variable domain is KAGVTQTPRYLIKTRGQQVTLSCSPISGHRSVSWYQQTPGQGLQFLFEYFSETQRNKGNFPGRFSGRQFSNSRSEMNVSTLELGDSALYLCASSLEADTQYFGPGTRLTVL.